The TCR beta chain described here comes from a study of cytomegalovirus exposure and HLA in healthy donors. Profiling relied on immunoSEQ multiplex PCR, and the TCRdb table lists in-frame clones only, not all of them. The data hold more than 130,000 clones, with 88% observed a single time. V was pared by 2 bases and J by 0 bases, with 11 bases between. CDR1 and CDR2 from the germline V gene are LGHNA and YNFKEQ. This CDR3 contains 17 residues. This clone was seen just once. The sequencing sample was made of PBMCs. The chain links TRBV4-2 to TRBJ1-6, with D tentatively TRBD1 (5 bases). The clonotype originates from a woman between 18 and 29 years old in good health and CMV-seropositive. CDR3 sequence reads: CASSQPRQSSYNSPLHF. CDR3 DNA: TGTGCCAGCAGCCAACCCAGACAGAGCTCCTATAATTCACCCCTCCACTTT.